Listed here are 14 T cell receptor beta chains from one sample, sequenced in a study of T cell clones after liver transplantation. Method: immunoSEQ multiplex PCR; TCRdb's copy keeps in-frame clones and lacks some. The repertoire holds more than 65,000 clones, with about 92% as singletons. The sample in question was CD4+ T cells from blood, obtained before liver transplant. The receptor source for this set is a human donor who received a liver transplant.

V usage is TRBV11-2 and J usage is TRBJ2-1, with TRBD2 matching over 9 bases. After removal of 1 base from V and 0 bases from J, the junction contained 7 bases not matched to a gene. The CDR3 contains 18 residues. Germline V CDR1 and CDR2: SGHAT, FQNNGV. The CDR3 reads CASSLGVSGGYSYNEQFF. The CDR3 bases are TGTGCCAGCAGCTTAGGGGTTAGCGGGGGCTACTCCTACAATGAGCAGTTCTTC.

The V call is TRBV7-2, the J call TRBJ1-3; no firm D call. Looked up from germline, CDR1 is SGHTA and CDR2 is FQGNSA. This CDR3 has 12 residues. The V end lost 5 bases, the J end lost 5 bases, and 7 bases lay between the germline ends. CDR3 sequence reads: CASSQQRNTIYF. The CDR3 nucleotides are TGTGCCAGCAGCCAGCAGAGAAACACCATATATTTT.

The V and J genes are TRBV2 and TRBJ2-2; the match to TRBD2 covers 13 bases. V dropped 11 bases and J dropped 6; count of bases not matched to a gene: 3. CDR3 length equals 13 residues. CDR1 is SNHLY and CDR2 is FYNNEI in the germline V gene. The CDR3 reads CAQGLAGSGELFF. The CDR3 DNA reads TGTGCCCAGGGACTAGCGGGATCCGGGGAGCTGTTTTTT.

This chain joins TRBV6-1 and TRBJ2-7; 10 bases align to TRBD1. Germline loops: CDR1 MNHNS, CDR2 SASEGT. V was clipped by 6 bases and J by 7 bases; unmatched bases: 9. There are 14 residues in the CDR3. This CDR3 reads CASRLTGGTVEQYF. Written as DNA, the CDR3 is TGTGCCAGCAGGTTGACAGGGGGCACGGTTGAGCAGTACTTC.

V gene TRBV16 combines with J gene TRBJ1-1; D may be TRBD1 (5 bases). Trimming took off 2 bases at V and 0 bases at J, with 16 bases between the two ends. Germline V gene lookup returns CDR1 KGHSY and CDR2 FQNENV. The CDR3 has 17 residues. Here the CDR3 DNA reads TGTGCCAGCAGCCAAAGGGCTACCAGGGCGGTGAACACTGAAGCTTTCTTT. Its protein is CASSQRATRAVNTEAFF.

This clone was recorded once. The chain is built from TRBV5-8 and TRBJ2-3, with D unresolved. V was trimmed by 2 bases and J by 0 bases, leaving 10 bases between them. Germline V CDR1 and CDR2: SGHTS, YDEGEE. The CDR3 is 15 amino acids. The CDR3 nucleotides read TGTGCCAGCAGCTTTGGCGGCGCTAGCACAGATACGCAGTATTTT. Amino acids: CASSFGGASTDTQYF.

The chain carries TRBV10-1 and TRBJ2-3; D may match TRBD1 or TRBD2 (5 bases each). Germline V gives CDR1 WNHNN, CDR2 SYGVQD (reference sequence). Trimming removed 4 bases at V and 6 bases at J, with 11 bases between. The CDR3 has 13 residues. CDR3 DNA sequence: TGCGCCAGCAGTGCGTTGGGACGGGATACGCAGTATTTT. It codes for CASSALGRDTQYF.

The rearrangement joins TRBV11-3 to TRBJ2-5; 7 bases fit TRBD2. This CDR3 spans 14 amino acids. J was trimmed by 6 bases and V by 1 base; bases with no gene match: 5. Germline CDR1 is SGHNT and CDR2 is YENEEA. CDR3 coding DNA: TGTGCCAGCAGCTTAGCTGGGAGGGCACAGACCCAGTACTTC. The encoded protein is CASSLAGRAQTQYF.

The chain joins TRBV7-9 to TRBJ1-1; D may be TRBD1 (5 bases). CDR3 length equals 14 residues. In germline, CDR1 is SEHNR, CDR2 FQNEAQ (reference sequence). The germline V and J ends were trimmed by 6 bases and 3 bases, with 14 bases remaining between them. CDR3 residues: CASRSTGTYTEAFF. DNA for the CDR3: TGTGCCAGCAGATCCACCGGGACTTACACTGAAGCTTTCTTT.

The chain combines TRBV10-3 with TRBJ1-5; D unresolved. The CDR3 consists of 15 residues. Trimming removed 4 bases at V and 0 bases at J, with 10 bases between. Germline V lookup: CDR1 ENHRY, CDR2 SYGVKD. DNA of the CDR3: TGTGCCATCAGTGCGTGGATCGATAGCAATCAGCCCCAGCATTTT. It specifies CAISAWIDSNQPQHF.

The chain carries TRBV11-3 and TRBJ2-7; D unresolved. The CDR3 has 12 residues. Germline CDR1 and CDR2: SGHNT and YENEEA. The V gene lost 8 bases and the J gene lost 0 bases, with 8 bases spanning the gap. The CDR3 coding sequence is TGTGCCAGCGGGATTAGCTCCTACGAGCAGTACTTC. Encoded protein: CASGISSYEQYF.

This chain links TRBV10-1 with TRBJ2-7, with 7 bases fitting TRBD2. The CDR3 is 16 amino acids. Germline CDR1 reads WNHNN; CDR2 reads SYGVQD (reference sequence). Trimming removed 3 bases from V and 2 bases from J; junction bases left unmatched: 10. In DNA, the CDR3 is TGCGCCAGCAGTGAATGGTTGGCGGGAGAAACCTACGAGCAGTACTTC. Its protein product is CASSEWLAGETYEQYF.

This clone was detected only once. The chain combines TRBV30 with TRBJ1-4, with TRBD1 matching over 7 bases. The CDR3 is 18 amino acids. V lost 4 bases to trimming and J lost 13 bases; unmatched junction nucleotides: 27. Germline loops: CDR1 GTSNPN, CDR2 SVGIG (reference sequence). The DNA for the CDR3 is TGTGCCTGGAATCCCGAAGGGACAGTAGCCGGGAACTCACGAGGACTGTTTTTT. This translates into CAWNPEGTVAGNSRGLFF.

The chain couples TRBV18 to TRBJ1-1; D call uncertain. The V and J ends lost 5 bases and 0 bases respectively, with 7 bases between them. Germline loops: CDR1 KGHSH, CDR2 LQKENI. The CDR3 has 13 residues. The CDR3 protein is CASSSELNTEAFF. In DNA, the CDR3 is TGTGCCAGCTCATCGGAATTGAACACTGAAGCTTTCTTT.